This T cell receptor beta chain was sequenced during a study of blood T cell repertoires in COVID-19. The wider study: Acute and convalescent COVID-19 specimens originated in the United States, Italy and Spain. PBMCs, B-cell-depleted T cells, or T cells were the source of the cDNA or gDNA that made up the material.

TCRdb keeps only in-frame clones here, not all; method: immunoSEQ multiplex PCR. Among 100,000 or so clones listed, approximately 87% were seen once. Germline V gives CDR1 MDHEN, CDR2 SYDVKM. V lost 4 bases to trimming and J lost 4 bases; unmatched junction nucleotides: 10. This CDR3 has 15 amino acids. The source is a human donor in a cohort sampled during active COVID-19. V usage is TRBV28 and J usage is TRBJ2-7; TRBD2 agrees at 7 bases. Sequencing was carried out using peripheral blood. CDR3 amino acids: CASSSERGLHYEQYF. The CDR3 coding sequence is TGTGCCAGCAGTTCGGAGCGGGGTTTACATTACGAGCAGTACTTC.